In this sample, the clone carrying this TCR beta chain turned up many times. The CDR3 length is 15 residues. Trimming removed 5 bases from V and 0 bases from J, with 8 bases in between. CDR1 and CDR2 from the germline V gene are SGHAT and FQNNGV. The CDR3 regions of TCR beta were amplified from RNA transcripts. When the TCR CDR3 underwent first-round RT-PCR, the HTBI primer set was used. TCRdb processed the multiplex PCR reads anew with MiXCR; each CDR3 protein has one entry. The data hold about 610,000 distinct CDR3 sequences, with 35% to 55% observed a single time. The record originates from a study of T cells in Graves' hyperthyroidism and ophthalmopathy. Researchers defined stable Graves' hyperthyroidism as no ophthalmopathy progression within 18 months.

The TCR was taken from a young woman with Graves' hyperthyroidism. The rearrangement uses TRBV11-2 and TRBJ2-6; D unclear. The sequenced sample consisted of peripheral blood or thyroid tissue (not recorded which). Here the CDR3 reads CASSRDLSGANVLTF. CDR3 nucleotides: TGTGCCAGCAGCCGAGACCTCTCTGGGGCCAACGTCCTGACTTTC.